This T cell receptor beta chain comes out of a study of CD8 T cells in Susac syndrome. Study summary: Patients with Susac syndrome were therapy-naive, treated with corticosteroids, or treated with intravenous immunoglobulin alone when blood was collected.

CD8+ and CD4+ T cells from blood underwent TCR beta sequencing, which was carried out in a high-throughput format. Regarding this clonotype: The antigen is unknown.

Reverse transcription used roughly 0.45 to 1 ug RNA and random hexamers. The authors amplified TCR beta CDR3 across 54 Vbeta and 13 Jbeta using immunoSEQ multiplex PCR. TCRdb fed the immunoSEQ multiplex PCR reads into MiXCR, producing one record per CDR3 protein. The sample has approximately 190,000 distinct CDR3 sequences, around 95% seen once; the top ten hold less than 0.2%. General study points: The authors found under 20 Susac-specific public clones in total CD8+ repertoires and roughly five in CD8+ TEMRA repertoires.

V lost 2 bases and J 8 bases, leaving 11 bases between the germline ends. The CDR3 totals 13 residues. Germline values: CDR1 SGDLS, CDR2 YYNGEE. The rearrangement joins TRBV9 to TRBJ2-1; a weak D match, TRBD1 (6 bases). Sequencing input: CD8+ T cells from PBMCs. The source is a human donor with Susac syndrome. The CDR3 bases are TGTGCCAGCAGCGTTATAGGGGGATATGAGCAGTTCTTC. Translated, it gives CASSVIGGYEQFF. The full variable domain, completed using reference TRBV9 and TRBJ2-1, is DSGVTQTPKHLITATGQRVTLRCSPRSGDLSVYWYQQSLDQGLQFLIQYYNGEERAKGNILERFSAQQFPDLHSELNLSSLELGDSALYFCASSVIGGYEQFFGPGTRLTVL.